Given below is one T cell receptor beta chain in context. This entry is derived from a study of blood T cell repertoires in COVID-19. Study overall: Whether acute or convalescent, the COVID-19 samples came from the United States, Italy and Spain. Sample material is recorded as cDNA or gDNA derived from T cells, B-cell-depleted T cells, or PBMCs.

This CDR3 has 14 residues. V shed 10 bases and J 4 bases; nucleotides not matched to a gene: 9. Per the germline V gene, CDR1 is SGHTS and CDR2 is YDEGEE. Per the authors' pipeline: Quantification of nucleated cells was approximated via reference gene primer amplification. The data were produced by immunoSEQ multiplex PCR, yet TCRdb's version contains in-frame clones alone and is incomplete. That table furnishes V, J and clone size, whereas the DNA furnished D and trimming. The data contain some 140,000 clones, approximately 78% of them singletons. The TCR was taken from a man at least 80 years old with acute or convalescent COVID-19. The V gene is TRBV5-8, the J gene TRBJ2-1; TRBD1 agrees at 9 bases. Sequencing was carried out using peripheral blood. The DNA for the CDR3 is TGTGCCTCGGAAGGACAGGGGACTTACAATGAGCAGTTCTTC. Amino acid sequence: CASEGQGTYNEQFF.